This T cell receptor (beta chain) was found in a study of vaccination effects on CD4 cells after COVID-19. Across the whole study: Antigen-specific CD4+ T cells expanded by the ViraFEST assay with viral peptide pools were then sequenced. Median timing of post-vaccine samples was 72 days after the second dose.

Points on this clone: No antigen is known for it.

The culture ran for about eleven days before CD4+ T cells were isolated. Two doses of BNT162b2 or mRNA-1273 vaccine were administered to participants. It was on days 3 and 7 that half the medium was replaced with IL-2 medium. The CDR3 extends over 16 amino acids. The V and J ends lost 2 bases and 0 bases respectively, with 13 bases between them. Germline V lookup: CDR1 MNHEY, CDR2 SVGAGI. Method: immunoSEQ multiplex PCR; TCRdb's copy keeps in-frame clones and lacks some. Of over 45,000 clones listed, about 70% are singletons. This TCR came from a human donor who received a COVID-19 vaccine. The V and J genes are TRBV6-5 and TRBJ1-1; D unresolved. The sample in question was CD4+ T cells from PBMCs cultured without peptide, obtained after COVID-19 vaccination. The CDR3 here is CASSYLPGSLNTEAFF. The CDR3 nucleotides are TGTGCCAGCAGTTACCTTCCCGGGTCTTTGAACACTGAAGCTTTCTTT.